This T cell receptor beta chain is drawn from a study of identical twins. Study findings and constraints: Low generation probability was overrepresented in out-of-frame alpha sequences shared by twins. Invariant populations such as MAIT and iNKT cells could partly muddle zero-insertion analyses. It was out-of-frame TCR alpha sharing in monozygotic twins that models underestimated.

The sample holds a few counts of this clonotype. Its target is unknown. Using its own MiXCR run on the 5' RACE reads, TCRdb lists one record per CDR3 protein. The sample has about 720,000 distinct CDR3 sequences, over 8.5% seen once. The sample was also reused in another study, on yellow fever vaccine responses in identical twins.

Sample: PBMCs. This receptor was obtained from a woman between 18 and 29 years old in good health.

The DNA of the CDR3 is TGTGCCAGCTCACCCAACTCACCCGGGACTACGAACACCGGGGAGCTGTTTTTT. This gives the protein CASSPNSPGTTNTGELFF. The rearrangement uses TRBV18 and TRBJ2-2; 7 positions match TRBD2. V was clipped by 3 bases and J by 0 bases; unmatched bases: 10. CDR3 size: 18 residues. The V gene's germline CDR1 is KGHSH and CDR2 LQKENI.